This TCR beta chain stems from a study of cytomegalovirus exposure and HLA in healthy donors. Points from the study as a whole: Common viral pathogens were later found to be apparently linked to several of the most significant clusters.

This clone was found a few times. Its antigen is as yet unknown. Use of 60 Vbeta and 13 Jbeta primers characterized the PCR. The assay was immunoSEQ multiplex PCR, and TCRdb's table has in-frame clones only and misses some. This table has approximately 87,000 clones, around 86% appearing once. The CDR3 is 17 residues long. V lost 0 bases to trimming and J lost 2 bases, with 16 bases between them. Germline V lookup: CDR1 LGHNA, CDR2 YSLEER. The rearrangement uses TRBV4-3 and TRBJ2-5; maybe TRBD2 (6 bases). Sequencing was carried out using PBMCs. The sequence was obtained from a woman aged 70-85 years in good health and CMV-seropositive. DNA for the CDR3: TGCGCCAGCAGCCAAGATACGAGAGTTCGGGGGCAAGAGACCCAGTACTTC. Amino acids: CASSQDTRVRGQETQYF.